One and the same sample provided the 26 T cell receptor beta chains below, sequenced in a study of blood T cell repertoires in COVID-19. Clones were read by immunoSEQ multiplex PCR, and TCRdb kept only the in-frame ones, dropping some. Of tens of thousands of clones in the sample, roughly 80% are singletons; the top ten hold more than 5%. Sequencing used peripheral blood. Receptors were obtained from a woman in her fifties or sixties with acute or convalescent COVID-19.

The chain combines TRBV12-3 or TRBV12-4 with TRBJ2-1; D perhaps matches TRBD2 (6 bases). The CDR3 length is 12 residues. V shed 5 bases and J shed 9 bases, with 11 bases lying between them. This chain's CDR3 is CASSDIAAEQFF. The CDR3 region has the DNA TGTGCCAGCAGTGATATAGCGGCTGAGCAGTTCTTC.

There are a few counts of this clone. For the CDR3, the DNA is TGTGCCAGCACGCGCAGGGGCGAGACTGAAGCTTTCTTT. Amino acids: CASTRRGETEAFF. The chain carries TRBV2 and TRBJ1-1; a possible D gene is TRBD1 (6 bases). The CDR3 length is 13 residues. Looked up from germline, CDR1 is SNHLY and CDR2 is FYNNEI. V was clipped by 7 bases and J by 5 bases, with 14 bases between them.

This clone was observed once. The chain recombines TRBV19 with TRBJ2-7; possible D gene TRBD1, 5 bases. Germline V CDR1 and CDR2: LNHDA, SQIVND (reference sequence). CDR3 length equals 13 residues. Deletions cut 5 bases from V and 4 bases from J, with 12 bases between. The CDR3, as DNA: TGTGCCAGTAGTGCCCCAGGGCAATACGAGCAGTACTTC. Translating gives CASSAPGQYEQYF.

A few counts support this clone. This chain joins TRBV3-1 (or the pseudogene TRBV3-2) and TRBJ2-7, with 9 bases lining up with TRBD2. Germline V gene data show CDR1 as LGHDT and CDR2 as YNNKEL (reference sequence). V shed 1 base and J 5 bases; nucleotides not matched to a gene: 9. The CDR3 contains 16 residues. The CDR3 region has the DNA TGTGCCAGCAGCCAAGGGGGGAGGCTAGCGGGGAACGAGCAGTACTTC. Translated, it gives CASSQGGRLAGNEQYF.

This clone was recorded a few times. V is TRBV12-3 or TRBV12-4 and J is TRBJ2-1, with D perhaps TRBD2 (5 bases). V lost 1 base and J 8 bases, leaving 9 bases between the germline ends. This CDR3 spans 13 amino acids. DNA of the CDR3: TGTGCCAGCAGTTTAGGACCGCGGGATGAGCAGTTCTTC. Its translation: CASSLGPRDEQFF.

J is TRBJ1-1 and V is TRBV19; possibly TRBD1 for D (5 bases). The CDR3 totals 11 residues. The V and J ends lost 5 bases and 5 bases respectively, with 6 bases between them. CDR1 and CDR2 from the germline V gene are LNHDA and SQIVND (reference sequence). CDR3 sequence reads: CASSRQTEAFF. The CDR3, as DNA: TGTGCCAGTAGTCGACAGACTGAAGCTTTCTTT.

This clone was observed once. The chain has TRBV29-1 and TRBJ2-3; D is undetermined. Germline CDR1 reads SQVTM; CDR2 reads ANQGSEA. With 4 bases removed from V and 4 bases from J, the gap between germline ends came to 9 bases. This CDR3 contains 12 residues. The CDR3 spells CSVVREADTQYF. Written as DNA, the CDR3 is TGCAGCGTTGTCCGAGAGGCAGATACGCAGTATTTT.

V gene TRBV4-2 combines with J gene TRBJ2-1; 8 positions match TRBD2. With V trimmed by 1 base and J by 3 bases, 8 bases remained unmatched. This CDR3 spans 17 amino acids. Per germline, CDR1 LGHNA and CDR2 YNFKEQ. The CDR3 sequence is CASSQVLTGGRYNEQFF. The CDR3 bases are TGTGCCAGCAGCCAAGTACTAACGGGGGGGCGCTACAATGAGCAGTTCTTC.

The rearrangement joins TRBV27 to TRBJ2-2, with 8 positions matching TRBD2. Trimming removed 5 bases from V and 4 bases from J; junction bases left unmatched: 6. The V gene's germline CDR1 is MNHEY and CDR2 SMNVEV (reference sequence). This CDR3 comprises 15 residues. CDR3 sequence reads: CASSPLGGATGELFF. Written as DNA, the CDR3 is TGTGCCAGCAGTCCCCTCGGGGGGGCCACCGGGGAGCTGTTTTTT.

The chain joins TRBV19 to TRBJ1-1; D is uncertain. Trimming shortened V by 8 bases and J by 2 bases, and 15 bases separated the two germline ends. Germline CDR1 LNHDA, CDR2 SQIVND (reference sequence). The CDR3 consists of 14 residues. The CDR3 region is CASSNPGYNTEAFF. In nucleotides, the CDR3 is TGTGCCAGTTCAAATCCGGGGTATAACACTGAAGCTTTCTTT. The whole variable domain, remainder taken from reference TRBV19 and TRBJ1-1, is DGGITQSPKYLFRKEGQNVTLSCEQNLNHDAMYWYRQDPGQGLRLIYYSQIVNDFQKGDIAEGYSVSREKKESFPLTVTSAQKNPTAFYLCASSNPGYNTEAFFGQGTRLTVV.

The genes are TRBV5-1 and TRBJ1-1, with a possible D match to TRBD1 (5 bases). V lost 4 bases and J 5 bases, leaving 18 bases between the germline ends. This CDR3 is built from 15 residues. CDR1 is SGHRS and CDR2 is YFSETQ in the germline V gene. This chain's CDR3 is CASSGREGRGTEAFF. The CDR3 DNA reads TGCGCCAGCAGCGGCAGGGAGGGGCGGGGGACTGAAGCTTTCTTT.

The rearrangement joins TRBV7-2 to TRBJ1-5; 9 bases map to TRBD1. V trimming: 1 base; J trimming: 0 bases; junction bases outside the gene matches: 4. CDR1 and CDR2 from the germline V gene are SGHTA and FQGNSA. The CDR3 is 17 residues long. For the CDR3, the DNA is TGTGCCAGCAGCTTAGTAGGGGACAGGGTTAGCAATCAGCCCCAGCATTTT. Translation: CASSLVGDRVSNQPQHF.

This rearrangement joins TRBV4-1 to TRBJ1-5; no reliable D call. Germline CDR1 reads MGHRA; CDR2 reads YSYEKL. CDR3 length: 15 amino acids. The ends were cut back, 1 base at V and 0 bases at J, with 7 bases in the middle. CDR3 residues: CASSQARASNQPQHF. The DNA for the CDR3 is TGCGCCAGCAGCCAAGCGAGGGCTAGCAATCAGCCCCAGCATTTT.

This chain links TRBV13 with TRBJ2-1; the match to TRBD2 covers 10 bases. J was trimmed by 3 bases and V by 5 bases; bases with no gene match: 7. Germline-derived CDR1 and CDR2 are PRHDT and FYEKMQ (reference sequence). The length of the CDR3 is 16 residues. CDR3 loop: CASSALAGILYNEQFF. Here the CDR3 DNA reads TGTGCCAGCAGCGCACTAGCGGGGATCCTCTACAATGAGCAGTTCTTC.

The rearrangement joins TRBV6-6 to TRBJ1-2; 10 bases agree with TRBD1. Germline V gives CDR1 MNHNY, CDR2 SVGAGI (reference sequence). With V trimmed by 2 bases and J by 4 bases, 7 bases remained unmatched. This CDR3 is 16 amino acids long. The CDR3 DNA is TGTGCCAGCAGTTACACTGGACAGGGGGAGAGCTATGGCTACACCTTC. Translated: CASSYTGQGESYGYTF.

V and J are TRBV9 and TRBJ1-6, with D perhaps TRBD1 (5 bases). Trimming took 7 bases from V and 8 from J, leaving 19 bases between them. Germline CDR1 is SGDLS and CDR2 is YYNGEE. The CDR3 runs 15 residues. The CDR3 DNA sequence: TGTGCCAGCTCTTCGCAGGAAGGGGCGTATTCACCCCTCCACTTT. Translation gives CASSSQEGAYSPLHF.

The chain recombines TRBV6-6 with TRBJ1-1, with D possibly matching TRBD1 (6 bases). Trimming took off 6 bases at V and 3 bases at J, with 14 bases between the two ends. CDR3 length: 14 residues. Germline assignment: CDR1 MNHNY and CDR2 SVGAGI (reference sequence). This CDR3 reads CASSLRGSDTEAFF. CDR3 bases: TGTGCCAGCAGCCTGAGGGGGTCGGACACTGAAGCTTTCTTT.

The chain recombines TRBV5-1 with TRBJ2-7; no clear D gene. This CDR3 spans 13 amino acids. Germline assignment: CDR1 SGHRS and CDR2 YFSETQ. V lost 3 bases and J 4 bases, leaving 11 bases between the germline ends. The CDR3 nucleotides read TGCGCCAGCAGCTGGAGCCAGAATTACGAGCAGTACTTC. The encoded protein is CASSWSQNYEQYF.

The chain carries TRBV11-3 and TRBJ1-1, with TRBD1 matching 8 bases. CDR1 and CDR2 (germline): SGHNT, YENEEA. The CDR3 has 16 amino acids. Trimming took 3 bases from V and 5 from J; bases not matched to a gene: 11. CDR3: CASSLGSGQGGTEAFF. In DNA, the CDR3 is TGTGCCAGCAGCTTGGGATCCGGACAGGGAGGAACTGAAGCTTTCTTT.

V gene TRBV6-5 combines with J gene TRBJ1-1; D unclear. V was pared by 5 bases and J by 3 bases, with 16 bases between. The V gene's germline CDR1 is MNHEY and CDR2 SVGAGI. The CDR3 has 15 amino acids. The CDR3: CASSPNLVQDTEAFF. The CDR3 bases are TGTGCCAGCAGTCCTAACCTCGTCCAAGACACTGAAGCTTTCTTT.

The rearrangement links TRBV5-1 to TRBJ1-6, with D hard to call. CDR3 length equals 15 residues. Per germline, CDR1 SGHRS and CDR2 YFSETQ. V lost 2 bases, J lost 6 bases, and 12 bases lay in between. The CDR3 DNA sequence: TGCGCCAGCAGCTTATTGACTAATGGTAATTCACCCCTCCACTTT. Translated: CASSLLTNGNSPLHF.

The chain has TRBV4-1 and TRBJ2-3, with D perhaps matching TRBD1 (6 bases). The CDR3 covers 15 residues. Trimming took 2 bases from V and 1 from J, leaving 10 bases between them. The V gene's germline CDR1 is MGHRA and CDR2 YSYEKL. CDR3 sequence: CASSQMAGGTDTQYF. As DNA, the CDR3 is TGCGCCAGCAGCCAAATGGCAGGGGGCACAGATACGCAGTATTTT.

This rearrangement joins TRBV4-1 to TRBJ1-1; D remains ambiguous. CDR3 length equals 14 residues. The V gene lost 3 bases and the J gene lost 4 bases, with 12 bases spanning the gap. The V gene's germline CDR1 is MGHRA and CDR2 YSYEKL. The CDR3 protein is CASSHRLEFTEAFF. The CDR3, as DNA: TGCGCCAGCAGCCACCGCCTCGAGTTCACTGAAGCTTTCTTT.

This sequence joins TRBV7-8 and TRBJ2-1, with a tentative D call TRBD2 (7 bases). The CDR3 has 16 residues. Trimming removed 0 bases at V and 4 bases at J, with 13 bases between. Germline values: CDR1 SGHVS, CDR2 FQNEAQ. For the CDR3, the DNA is TGTGCCAGCAGCTTAGCGCAGGGGAGGGCTTACAATGAGCAGTTCTTC. Translated: CASSLAQGRAYNEQFF.

Ten or more counts support this clone. The V call is TRBV2, the J call TRBJ1-1; 8 bases map to TRBD1. Per the germline V gene, CDR1 is SNHLY and CDR2 is FYNNEI. V dropped 6 bases and J dropped 4; count of bases not matched to a gene: 4. The CDR3 covers 13 residues. DNA of the CDR3: TGTGCCAGCAGGCTCGACAGGGGCACTGAAGCTTTCTTT. The encoded protein is CASRLDRGTEAFF.

This clone has only a few counts. The chain recombines TRBV3-1 (or the pseudogene TRBV3-2) with TRBJ2-3, with 9 bases matching TRBD1. There are 14 residues in the CDR3. Germline lookup yields CDR1 LGHDT and CDR2 YNNKEL (reference sequence). V was clipped by 7 bases and J by 3 bases; unmatched bases: 5. As DNA, the CDR3 is TGTGCCAGCACCCGACAGGGGGGGACAGATACGCAGTATTTT. It codes for CASTRQGGTDTQYF.